The 28 T cell receptor beta chains below were found in one sample sequenced in a study of blood T cell repertoires in COVID-19 (dated by TCRdb to 2018 to 2020). The library was made by the immunoSEQ multiplex PCR assay. TCRdb holds this immuneACCESS table with in-frame rearrangements only. Some clones are missing; in checked studies, unresolved V genes explain under half, and the rest has no known cause. In all, the sample holds fewer than 65,000 clones, and around four fifths of those were seen once. The ten biggest clones cover 3.5% to 4.5% of the sample. The sequenced sample was peripheral blood. The origin of the receptors is a man between 60 and 75 years old with acute or convalescent COVID-19.

This clone came up a few times. The chain employs TRBV6-5 and TRBJ1-1, with 7 bases that match TRBD1. The V gene end was trimmed by 5 bases and the J gene end by 3 bases; junction bases not matched to a gene: 3. From germline, CDR1 is MNHEY and CDR2 SVGAGI. This CDR3 is 13 amino acids long. CDR3 coding DNA: TGTGCCAGCAGTCTCACAGGGGACACTGAAGCTTTCTTT. It codes for CASSLTGDTEAFF.

This chain connects TRBV5-1 to TRBJ2-1, with a possible D match to TRBD2 (5 bases). Germline CDR1 SGHRS, CDR2 YFSETQ. Trimming removed 4 bases at V and 7 bases at J, with 18 bases between. The CDR3 covers 15 residues. The CDR3 spells CASSILSGVSNEQFF. The CDR3 DNA reads TGCGCCAGCAGCATCTTATCCGGGGTCTCGAATGAGCAGTTCTTC.

The chain employs TRBV7-2 and TRBJ2-7, with 14 bases identical to TRBD2. Germline loops: CDR1 SGHTA, CDR2 FQGNSA. The CDR3 consists of 18 residues. V dropped 5 bases and J dropped 0; count of bases not matched to a gene: 9. CDR3 residues: CASSPGLAGALLSYEQYF. The CDR3 DNA sequence: TGTGCCAGCAGCCCGGGACTAGCGGGGGCACTCCTCTCCTACGAGCAGTACTTC.

The chain couples TRBV11-2 to TRBJ1-6; perhaps TRBD1 as D (5 bases). Germline CDR1 reads SGHAT; CDR2 reads FQNNGV. The CDR3 has 15 residues. Trimming removed 0 bases at V and 7 bases at J, with 10 bases between. The CDR3 here is CASSLDQGPNSPLHF. CDR3 in DNA: TGTGCCAGCAGCTTAGATCAGGGCCCCAATTCACCCCTCCACTTT.

The gene calls are TRBV6-5 and TRBJ1-5, with D unresolved. Germline-derived CDR1 and CDR2 are MNHEY and SVGAGI. The CDR3 has 13 amino acids. V lost 5 bases and J lost 4, with 9 bases in between. CDR3: CASSPDKNQPQHF. In DNA form, the CDR3 reads TGTGCCAGCAGTCCAGACAAAAATCAGCCCCAGCATTTT.

The rearrangement links TRBV29-1 to TRBJ1-1; 8 bases map to TRBD1. Germline CDR1 SQVTM, CDR2 ANQGSEA. The CDR3 runs to 15 residues. The trim removed 7 bases at V and 3 bases at J, leaving 13 bases unmatched. CDR3 loop: CSARWTGRTDTEAFF. CDR3 nucleotides: TGCAGCGCCCGCTGGACAGGGAGGACGGACACTGAAGCTTTCTTT.

The chain recombines TRBV6-5 with TRBJ2-7; possibly TRBD2 for D (6 bases). The length of the CDR3 is 14 residues. Trimming took 5 bases from V and 7 from J, leaving 18 bases between them. Per the germline V gene, CDR1 is MNHEY and CDR2 is SVGAGI. For the CDR3, the DNA is TGTGCCAGCAGTAAGACCGGGAGTCAGAAAGAGCAGTACTTC. Protein sequence: CASSKTGSQKEQYF.

J is TRBJ1-5 and V is TRBV6-1; D gene ambiguous. Germline loops: CDR1 MNHNS, CDR2 SASEGT. Trimming took off 2 bases at V and 5 bases at J, with 16 bases between the two ends. This CDR3 is built from 16 residues. The CDR3, as DNA: TGTGCCAGCAGTGAAATAGGAGGGATCCGCCATCAGCCCCAGCATTTT. Translated, it gives CASSEIGGIRHQPQHF.

V gene TRBV7-9 combines with J gene TRBJ2-2, with D uncertain. Trimming took off 5 bases at V and 6 bases at J, with 10 bases between the two ends. CDR3 length: 13 residues. Germline CDR1 and CDR2: SEHNR and FQNEAQ (reference sequence). CDR3 in amino acids: CASSLEVSGELFF. As DNA, the CDR3 is TGTGCCAGCAGCCTCGAGGTTTCCGGGGAGCTGTTTTTT.

The chain couples TRBV12-3 or TRBV12-4 to TRBJ2-5; the match to TRBD1 covers 7 bases. The V and J ends lost 6 bases and 14 bases, in that order; junction bases with no gene match: 12. The CDR3 spans 12 residues. CDR3 amino acids: CASSFPTGTEYF. The DNA for the CDR3 is TGTGCCAGCAGCTTTCCAACCGGGACAGAATACTTC.

This sequence joins TRBV2 and TRBJ2-2; D call uncertain. The germline V gene encodes CDR1 SNHLY and CDR2 FYNNEI. With 4 bases removed from V and 5 bases from J, the gap between germline ends came to 11 bases. The CDR3 contains 14 residues. The CDR3 region has the DNA TGTGCCAGCAGTGGCCAGGTGGCGACCGGGGAGCTGTTTTTT. The encoded protein is CASSGQVATGELFF.

The CDR3 nucleotides read TGTGCCAGCAGTTATTTCAGGGCTGAAGCTTTCTTT. Its translation: CASSYFRAEAFF. V gene TRBV6-6 combines with J gene TRBJ1-1; D might be TRBD1 (5 bases). The CDR3 spans 12 residues. Trimming took 3 bases from V and 6 from J, leaving 8 bases between them. Germline V gives CDR1 MNHNY, CDR2 SVGAGI (reference sequence).

The J gene is TRBJ2-3, the V gene TRBV7-3; D may be TRBD1 (5 bases). The germline V and J ends were trimmed by 4 bases and 2 bases, with 10 bases remaining between them. Per germline, CDR1 SGHTA and CDR2 FQGTGA. This CDR3 is built from 14 residues. The CDR3 here is CASSSGQTTDTQYF. The CDR3 DNA reads as TGTGCCAGCAGCTCCGGACAAACCACAGATACGCAGTATTTT.

CDR3 sequence reads: CASFQTSGSGTQYF. In DNA, the CDR3 is TGTGCCAGCTTCCAGACTAGCGGGTCAGGGACCCAGTACTTC. The V gene is TRBV18, the J gene TRBJ2-5; 10 bases match TRBD2. The CDR3 has 14 residues. Trimming removed 7 bases from V and 7 bases from J; junction bases left unmatched: 9. Germline V gene sequence: CDR1 KGHSH, CDR2 LQKENI.

The chain links TRBV18 to TRBJ1-1; tentatively, D is TRBD1 (5 bases). V was pared by 5 bases and J by 1 base, with 11 bases between. CDR3 length equals 14 residues. In germline, CDR1 is KGHSH, CDR2 LQKENI. The CDR3 nucleotides read TGTGCCAGCTCAGGACGGGGGGAGAACACTGAAGCTTTCTTT. As protein: CASSGRGENTEAFF.

The J gene is TRBJ2-1, the V gene TRBV7-9, with D perhaps TRBD1 (5 bases). Germline V gene sequence: CDR1 SEHNR, CDR2 FQNEAQ (reference sequence). The CDR3 has 12 residues. The V and J ends lost 5 bases and 10 bases respectively, with 12 bases between them. CDR3: CASSPLGHEQFF. CDR3 nucleotide sequence: TGTGCCAGCAGCCCCCTAGGACACGAGCAGTTCTTC.

V is TRBV23-1 and J is TRBJ2-1; D is perhaps TRBD2 (6 bases). TRBV23-1 carries the ORF label, with uncertain function. V lost 4 bases, J lost 1 base, and 8 bases lay in between. CDR3 size: 14 residues. The CDR3: CASSRRGSYNEQFF. The CDR3 DNA is TGCGCCAGCAGTCGTCGGGGGTCCTACAATGAGCAGTTCTTC.

This clone was found once. The chain recombines TRBV18 with TRBJ1-4; 7 positions agree with TRBD1. V gave up 3 bases and J gave up 8 bases; unmatched junction bases: 3. Germline V gene lookup returns CDR1 KGHSH and CDR2 LQKENI. This CDR3 is 13 amino acids long. CDR3 coding DNA: TGTGCCAGCTCACCCCTACAGGGGGAAAAACTGTTTTTT. Protein sequence: CASSPLQGEKLFF.

V gene TRBV6-5 combines with J gene TRBJ1-4; 7 bases agree with TRBD1. This CDR3 has 15 residues. J was trimmed by 1 base and V by 6 bases; bases with no gene match: 5. The germline V gene has CDR1 MNHEY and CDR2 SVGAGI. DNA of the CDR3: TGTGCCAGCAGGCCTGACAGGGAAACTAATGAAAAACTGTTTTTT. Translation: CASRPDRETNEKLFF.

V is TRBV19 and J is TRBJ2-7, with 9 bases that match TRBD1. The J segment lost 2 bases and the V segment lost 9 bases, leaving 8 bases of the junction unmatched. The CDR3 consists of 14 residues. Germline V gene lookup returns CDR1 LNHDA and CDR2 SQIVND (reference sequence). This CDR3 reads CASAHRGQTYEQYF. CDR3 coding DNA: TGTGCCAGCGCCCACAGGGGGCAAACCTACGAGCAGTACTTC.

The chain has TRBV12-5 and TRBJ2-7, with TRBD2 as a possible D gene (6 bases). Looked up from germline, CDR1 is LGHNT and CDR2 is FRNRAP. This CDR3 spans 15 amino acids. Trimming removed 1 base at V and 3 bases at J, with 13 bases between. CDR3 bases: TGTGCTAGTGGTTTGGGATGGGCCGGGAGCTACGAGCAGTACTTC. This encodes CASGLGWAGSYEQYF.

The chain carries TRBV19 and TRBJ2-4; 7 bases match TRBD2. The CDR3 has 15 residues. The V segment lost 1 base and the J segment 3 bases; nucleotides outside the gene matches: 3. Germline values: CDR1 LNHDA, CDR2 SQIVND (reference sequence). The CDR3 nucleotides are TGTGCCAGTAGTATAGCGGGGGGAGACAAAAACATTCAGTACTTC. This sequence encodes CASSIAGGDKNIQYF.

The chain employs TRBV4-1 and TRBJ1-3; 9 nucleotides agree with TRBD1. Germline CDR1 is MGHRA and CDR2 is YSYEKL. The CDR3 runs 19 residues. Losses at the gene ends were 4 bases for V and 0 bases for J; bases not matched to a gene: 13. The CDR3 spells CASSRGQGTLFGSGNTIYF. The CDR3 DNA is TGCGCCAGCAGCCGCGGACAGGGGACCCTCTTTGGCTCTGGAAACACCATATATTTT.

This chain links TRBV7-9 with TRBJ2-1, with TRBD2 as a possible D gene (5 bases). Germline CDR1 reads SEHNR; CDR2 reads FQNEAQ (reference sequence). This CDR3 has 15 residues. V lost 0 bases and J lost 8, with 14 bases in between. This CDR3 reads CASSLAEGRRYEQFF. As DNA, the CDR3 is TGTGCCAGCAGCTTAGCCGAGGGCAGGCGGTATGAGCAGTTCTTC.

In its sample, this clone was seen once. The chain carries TRBV19 and TRBJ2-1; D gene uncertain. In germline, CDR1 is LNHDA, CDR2 SQIVND (reference sequence). Deletions cut 10 bases from V and 4 bases from J, with 14 bases between. CDR3 length: 13 residues. The chain's CDR3 is CATQALRYNEQFF. The CDR3 nucleotides are TGTGCCACCCAGGCCCTGAGATACAATGAGCAGTTCTTC.

The CDR3 coding sequence is TGTGCCAGCAGCTTAATCAGGGGGCCTGGAAACACCATATATTTT. It specifies CASSLIRGPGNTIYF. The chain couples TRBV11-2 to TRBJ1-3; 8 bases line up with TRBD1. Germline V gene data show CDR1 as SGHAT and CDR2 as FQNNGV. Unmatched junction bases numbered 2, after V lost 2 bases and J lost 2 bases. This CDR3 comprises 15 residues. The whole variable domain, filled in from reference TRBV11-2 and TRBJ1-3, reads EAGVAQSPRYKIIEKRQSVAFWCNPISGHATLYWYQQILGQGPKLLIQFQNNGVVDDSQLPKDRFSAERLKGVDSTLKIQPAKLEDSAVYLCASSLIRGPGNTIYFGEGSWLTVV.

The genes are TRBV6-5 and TRBJ1-2; D possibly corresponds to TRBD1 (6 bases). Trimming shortened V by 11 bases and J by 4 bases, and 23 bases separated the two germline ends. CDR3 length equals 15 residues. CDR1 is MNHEY and CDR2 is SVGAGI in the germline V gene. DNA for the CDR3: TGTGCCTCCTCGGCTGCCCTTGACAGGCCCTATGGCTACACCTTC. The encoded protein is CASSAALDRPYGYTF.

This rearrangement joins TRBV5-4 to TRBJ1-1; D uncertain. Germline CDR1 and CDR2: SGHNT and YYREEE (reference sequence). The CDR3 totals 13 residues. Trimming shortened V by 2 bases and J by 1 base, and 6 bases separated the two germline ends. In nucleotides, the CDR3 is TGTGCCAGCAGCTTTAGAGGGAACACTGAAGCTTTCTTT. Translating gives CASSFRGNTEAFF.